A selection of T cell receptor beta chains follows, all from one sample in a study of OX40 agonist ivuxolimab in advanced cancers. Produced via immunoSEQ multiplex PCR; TCRdb's table is partial and in-frame only. Of just over 40,000 clones in the sample, approximately 90% are singletons; the top ten hold 20% to 30%. The sample was CD4+ or CD8+ T cells sorted from blood, taken in a trial of the OX40 agonist ivuxolimab. Source of these receptors: an adult with an advanced solid tumor such as melanoma, head and neck, liver or kidney cancer. Each CDR3 is given with its conserved first and last residue. Each record gives: J gene, CDR3 length, clone size, D gene, V gene, CDR3 DNA, CDR3 protein. D genes are given only for firm matches. Only some rows state a clone size, as once, few, many or a class for expanded clones.

TRBJ2-7 12 NA NA TRBV6-6 TGTGCCAGCAGTAGGGACCACTACGAGCAGTACTTC CASSRDHYEQYF
TRBJ2-1 16 NA TRBD2 TRBV5-6 TGTGCCAGCAGCTTGCTGTCTAGCGGTAACTACAATGAGCAGTTCTTC CASSLLSSGNYNEQFF
TRBJ2-7 14 NA NA TRBV5-1 TGCGCCAGCAGCTTGAGGGGTTCGCCCTACGAGCAGTACTTC CASSLRGSPYEQYF
TRBJ2-1 15 NA NA TRBV4-1 TGCGCCAGCAGCCAACGAGCGGGTATGGGGAATGAGCAGTTCTTC CASSQRAGMGNEQFF
TRBJ1-5 11 few NA TRBV6-1 TGTGCCAGCAGTGAAGGAAAGCCCCAGCATTTT CASSEGKPQHF
TRBJ2-1 15 NA NA TRBV7-3 TGTGCCAGCAGCCCCCGTGGGGGGGCTACTAATGAGCAGTTCTTC CASSPRGGATNEQFF
TRBJ1-6 14 NA NA TRBV27 TGTGCCAGCAGTTTGGGGGTTGGTAATTCACCCCTCCACTTT CASSLGVGNSPLHF
TRBJ2-7 16 NA TRBD2 TRBV4-2 TGTGCCAGCAGCCCCCGAGGTAGCGGGAGGGGTTACGAGCAGTACTTC CASSPRGSGRGYEQYF
TRBJ2-1 14 NA NA TRBV9 TGTGCCAGCAGTGCCCCATCTTCCTACAATGAGCAGTTCTTC CASSAPSSYNEQFF
TRBJ1-2 14 NA TRBD1 TRBV15 TGTGCCACCAGCTTCCGACAGGGAGATGTGAGCTACACCTTC CATSFRQGDVSYTF
TRBJ1-5 12 NA NA TRBV6-6 TGTGCCAGCAGTCCCGGGTTTCAGCCCCAGCATTTT CASSPGFQPQHF
TRBJ2-1 16 NA NA TRBV9 TGTGCCAGCAGCTCGGGTTGGGGGAGCTCCTACAATGAGCAGTTCTTC CASSSGWGSSYNEQFF
TRBJ2-7 14 NA NA TRBV6-5 TGTGCCAGCAGTTACTCCGGACCAGGCTACGAGCAGTACTTC CASSYSGPGYEQYF
TRBJ2-1 14 NA TRBD1 TRBV11-2 TGTGCCAGCAGGCCGGGACAGCCCTACAATGAGCAGTTCTTC CASRPGQPYNEQFF
TRBJ2-7 14 NA NA TRBV4-1 TGCGCCAGCAGCTACCGCGGCGGGGTCGACGAGCAGTACTTC CASSYRGGVDEQYF
TRBJ2-3 12 NA NA TRBV30 TGTGCCTGGAGTGTAGGGCCAGATACGCAGTATTTT CAWSVGPDTQYF
TRBJ2-3 16 many NA TRBV2 TGTGCCTTAAGGGGGGCACAGGGTCAAAGCACAGATACGCAGTATTTT CALRGAQGQSTDTQYF
TRBJ1-3 19 NA TRBD1 TRBV11-2 TGTGCCAGCAGCTTATTCTGGCAGAGGGGGACAGGGACTGGAAACACCATATATTTT CASSLFWQRGTGTGNTIYF
TRBJ2-5 11 NA NA TRBV6-5 TGTGCCAGCAGTTATGGGGAGACCCAGTACTTC CASSYGETQYF
TRBJ1-5 16 NA TRBD1 TRBV5-1 TGCGCCAGCAGCGCCGGGACAGGGGATAGCAATCAGCCCCAGCATTTT CASSAGTGDSNQPQHF
TRBJ2-2 15 NA TRBD1 TRBV4-1 TGCGCCAGCAGCCAAGCGGACAGGGACACCGGGGAGCTGTTTTTT CASSQADRDTGELFF
TRBJ2-1 16 NA NA TRBV5-1 TGCGCCAGCAGCTTGGCTGGGGGGGCGGTTTACAATGAGCAGTTCTTC CASSLAGGAVYNEQFF
TRBJ2-7 11 NA NA TRBV7-2 TGTGCCAGCAGCTTCAGGTTCGAGCAGTACTTC CASSFRFEQYF
TRBJ2-3 13 NA NA TRBV10-2 TGCGCCAGCAGTGAAGGGGGGGCAGATACGCAGTATTTT CASSEGGADTQYF
TRBJ1-2 15 NA NA TRBV27 TGTGCCAGCAGTTTATTCGGCAGGACTAACTATGGCTACACCTTC CASSLFGRTNYGYTF
TRBJ1-2 15 few NA TRBV7-9 TGTGCCAGCAGCTTAAATCCGGACATCCATACTGGCTACACCTTC CASSLNPDIHTGYTF
TRBJ2-7 14 NA NA TRBV4-1 TGCGCCAGCAGCCAAGAAGTTGGCCGCTACGAGCAGTACTTC CASSQEVGRYEQYF
TRBJ2-2 14 NA NA TRBV5-7 TGTGCCAGCTCAGCTAGGAACCAGGCTGAAGGGCTGTTTTTT CASSARNQAEGLFF
TRBJ2-3 18 NA NA TRBV9 TGTGCCAGCAGCGTCCGCCCGCCCGGGCAGGGTGGGCCTGCTACGCAGTATTTT CASSVRPPGQGGPATQYF
TRBJ2-7 15 NA NA TRBV10-1 TGCGCCAGCAGTGAAGTCCAGGGACACCCCTACGAGCAGTACTTC CASSEVQGHPYEQYF
TRBJ1-4 16 NA NA TRBV4-1 TGCGCCAGCAGCCCGGAAGGTTTTGCAACTAATGAAAAACTGTTTTTT CASSPEGFATNEKLFF
TRBJ2-1 13 NA NA TRBV7-9 TGTGCCAGCCAGGGTAATGTGGGACATGAGCAGTTCTTC CASQGNVGHEQFF
TRBJ2-1 16 NA TRBD2 TRBV27 TGTGCCAGCAGTGACCCCCGAGCGGGGACCTACAATGAGCAGTTCTTC CASSDPRAGTYNEQFF
TRBJ2-2 17 once TRBD1 TRBV18 TGTGCCAGCTCACCACCACCGGGACAGGGTTTTCCCGGGGAGCTGTTTTTT CASSPPPGQGFPGELFF
TRBJ2-2 16 NA NA TRBV4-2 TGTGCCAGCAGCGTAGGCTGGGACCGAAACACCGGGGAGCTGTTTTTT CASSVGWDRNTGELFF